This T cell receptor (beta chain) was sequenced during a study of human CD4 T cells and Enterobacteriaceae (dated by TCRdb to the early 2020s). Remarks on this clone: Its specific antigen is unknown. No quality values exist for individual bases; no much larger clone is one base distant.

Ex vivo total memory CD4+ samples were sequenced at deep level, with detection sensitivity of one cell in 200,000. Genomic DNA was extracted from cell pellets with the QIAamp DNA Micro Kit, and its quantity and purity were checked by spectrophotometry. TCR Vbeta CDR3 regions were amplified with the immunoSEQ multiplex PCR assay. The amplicons were sequenced on the Illumina HiSeq platform. The retrieved sequences were 87 nucleotides in length and included the CDR3 region. For the original study's pipeline: A clonotype was defined as a unique productive TCR Vbeta nucleotide sequence, quantified by productive template frequency from ImmunoSEQ Analyzer V3.0. Expanded clonotypes were defined by a threshold at the top 5th percentile of each frequency-ranked repertoire. Repertoire overlap was calculated as Chao-Jaccard using the R package fossil and displayed by nonmetric multidimensional scaling using the R package MASS. TCRdb obtained this table from immuneACCESS and retained in-frame rearrangements with V and J assigned. These tables miss some clones; where compared with another copy, unresolved V genes account for less than half of the shortfall, and the remainder is unexplained. V, J and clone size derive from that table, while D and trimming were established from the DNA sequence. The sample table lists about 25,000 clones, 80% to 90% of them with a count of one. The leading ten clones occupy more than 0.95% of the sample.

Reading from cysteine to phenylalanine, the CDR3 counts 15 amino acids. The only DNA kept is the CDR3, 45 bases in frame from the first base. According to the germline V gene, CDR1 reads SGHRS and CDR2 reads YFSETQ. The germline V end is reduced by 0 bases and the J end by 5 bases; junction bases left unmatched: 4. Memory CD4+ T cells, defined as all CD4+ cells other than CD45RA+CCR7+CD95- naive cells, were FACS-sorted on a FACSAria III to a purity of over 95%. Healthy donor blood was obtained from blood donation centers in Switzerland. Positive selection with CD4 and CD14 magnetic microbeads was used to enrich total CD4+ T cells and monocytes. CD8+, CD14+, CD16+, CD56+, CD19+ and CD25-bright cells were excluded before sorting. In a couple of blood donors, total memory CD4+ T cells were sequenced directly ex vivo to assess in vivo expansion of bacteria-reactive clonotypes. Peripheral blood mononuclear cells were isolated from donor blood using Ficoll-Paque Plus.

Study-level results and caveats: Ex vivo, broadly cross-reactive clonotypes were observed to appear more expanded than specific clonotypes, with 11 of 19 and most of the roughly 30 being found within the top 5%. The only basis for inferring the reactivity of ex vivo clonotypes was matching nucleotide sequences to CFSE-low cultures from the same donors.

The TCR was taken from a human donor in good health. The sequenced sample was memory CD4+ T cells from blood. This sample's cell subset or site label indicates: total memory CD4 T cells sorted directly ex vivo, unstimulated. The chain is made from TRBV5-1 and TRBJ1-2; a stretch of 10 junction bases matches TRBD1. Here the CDR3 is given as CASSLGDRGLYGYTF. The sequence in DNA is TGCGCCAGCAGCTTGGGGGACAGGGGATTATATGGCTACACCTTC.